These 2 T cell receptor beta chains were sequenced from one sample in a study of T-cell memory formation after mild COVID-19 (dated by TCRdb to about 2021). Receptor libraries were prepared by 5' RACE. The sequencer was an Illumina NovaSeq 6000. TCRdb cleaned the public reads at Q25 with fastp, built clones with MiXCR and kept in-frame beta chains. Every CDR3 protein is listed once, alongside the most common genes and DNA of its rows. In all, the sample holds around 210,000 distinct CDR3 sequences, and about 9.2% of those were seen once. The ten largest make up roughly 3.5% of the sample. Sequenced material: PBMCs or a T cell subset sorted from them (not recorded which). All receptors come from a young man who had mild COVID-19 (a few samples of this study predate the infection). The sample titles of this study are shuffled in the database, so cell type and time point are left out; the donor was told from shared clones.

The chain joins TRBV7-8 to TRBJ1-1; a weak D match, TRBD1 (5 bases). V gave up 5 bases and J gave up 4 bases, with 17 bases separating them. CDR3 length equals 15 residues. Germline lookup yields CDR1 SGHVS and CDR2 FQNEAQ. The CDR3: CASSARDLGATEAFF. The CDR3 DNA reads as TGTGCCAGCAGCGCCAGGGACTTAGGGGCCACTGAAGCTTTCTTT. Using reference TRBV7-8 and TRBJ1-1 for the parts outside the CDR3, the full variable domain is GAGVSQSPRYKVAKRGQDVALRCDPISGHVSLFWYQQALGQGPEFLTYFQNEAQLDKSGLPSDRFFAERPEGSVSTLKIQRTQQEDSAVYLCASSARDLGATEAFFGQGTRLTVV.

This clonotype was picked up a small number of times. The chain links TRBV5-6 to TRBJ2-6, with TRBD2 as a possible D gene (6 bases). Looked up from germline, CDR1 is SGHDT and CDR2 is YYEEEE. The V end was cut by 4 bases, the J end by 0 bases, with 14 bases between. This CDR3 is 17 amino acids long. In DNA, the CDR3 is TGTGCCAGCAGCCGCGGGGCACGCATCTCTGGGGCCAACGTCCTGACTTTC. Encoded protein: CASSRGARISGANVLTF.